The clone carrying this TCR beta chain was recorded a few times. This entry belongs to a study of metastatic and nonmetastatic thyroid tumors. No treatment of any kind had been given to any patient before thyroid surgery. TCRdb re-called clones via MiXCR from the PCR reads. The profile covers roughly 2,600 clones, with approximately 25% appearing a single time and around 23% taken by the ten largest. Sample: adjacent normal tissue. This receptor was taken from a male donor with papillary thyroid cancer or a benign thyroid nodule (not recorded which). Some clones in this sample may be carry-over from other donors' samples.

CDR3 region: CDTKGTGELFF. The CDR3 nucleotides are TGTGACACCAAGGGGACAGGGGAGCTGTTTTTT. This chain uses TRBV2 with TRBJ2-2; D is perhaps TRBD1 (6 bases). CDR1 SNHLY and CDR2 FYNNEI come from the germline V gene. There are 11 residues in the CDR3. Together with reference TRBV2 and TRBJ2-2, the CDR3 gives the full variable domain: EPEVTQTPSHQVTQMGQEVILRCVPISNHLYFYWYRQILGQKVEFLVSFYNNEISEKSEIFDDQFSVERPDGSNFTLKIRSTKLEDSAMYFCDTKGTGELFFGEGSRLTVL.